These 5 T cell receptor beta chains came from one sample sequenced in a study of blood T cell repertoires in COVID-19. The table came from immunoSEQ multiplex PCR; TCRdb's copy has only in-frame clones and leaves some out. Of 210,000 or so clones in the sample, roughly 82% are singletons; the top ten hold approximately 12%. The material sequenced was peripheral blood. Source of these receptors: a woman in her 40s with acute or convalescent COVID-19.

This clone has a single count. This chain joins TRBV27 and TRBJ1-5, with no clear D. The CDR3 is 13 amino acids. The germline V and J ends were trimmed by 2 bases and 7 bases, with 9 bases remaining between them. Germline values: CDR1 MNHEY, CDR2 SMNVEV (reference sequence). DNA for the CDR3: TGTGCCAGCAGTTTAAATCTTGGCCAGCCCCAGCATTTT. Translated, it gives CASSLNLGQPQHF.

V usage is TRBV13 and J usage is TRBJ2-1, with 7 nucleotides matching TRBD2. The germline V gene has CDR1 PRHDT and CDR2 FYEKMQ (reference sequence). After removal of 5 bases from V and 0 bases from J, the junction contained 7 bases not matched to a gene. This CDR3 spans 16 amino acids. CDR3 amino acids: CASSRNGGSSYNEQFF. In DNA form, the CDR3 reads TGTGCCAGCAGCCGAAACGGGGGGAGCTCCTACAATGAGCAGTTCTTC. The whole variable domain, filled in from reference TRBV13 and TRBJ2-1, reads AAGVIQSPRHLIKEKRETATLKCYPIPRHDTVYWYQQGPGQDPQFLISFYEKMQSDKGSIPDRFSAQQFSDYHSELNMSSLELGDSALYFCASSRNGGSSYNEQFFGPGTRLTVL.

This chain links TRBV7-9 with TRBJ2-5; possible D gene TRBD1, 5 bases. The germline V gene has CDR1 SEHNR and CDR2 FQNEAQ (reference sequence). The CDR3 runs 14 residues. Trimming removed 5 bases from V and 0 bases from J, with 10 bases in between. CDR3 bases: TGTGCCAGCAGCCTACAGGAGTACCAAGAGACCCAGTACTTC. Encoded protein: CASSLQEYQETQYF.

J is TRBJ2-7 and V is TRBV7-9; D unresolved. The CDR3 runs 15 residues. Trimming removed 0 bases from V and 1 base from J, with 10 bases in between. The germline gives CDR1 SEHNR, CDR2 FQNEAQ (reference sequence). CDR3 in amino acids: CASSLAPESSYEQYF. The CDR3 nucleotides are TGTGCCAGCAGCTTAGCTCCAGAATCGTCCTACGAGCAGTACTTC.

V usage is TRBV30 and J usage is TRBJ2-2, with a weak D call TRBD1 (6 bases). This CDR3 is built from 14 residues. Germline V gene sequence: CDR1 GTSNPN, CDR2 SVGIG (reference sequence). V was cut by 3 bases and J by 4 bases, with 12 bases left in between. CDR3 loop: CAWRNRAVTGELFF. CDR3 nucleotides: TGTGCCTGGAGGAACAGGGCGGTCACCGGGGAGCTGTTTTTT.